This T cell receptor (beta chain) was sequenced in a study of cytomegalovirus exposure and HLA in healthy donors. In the case of this clone: The antigen is unknown.

Primers included in the PCR were 60 Vbeta and 13 Jbeta primers. The protocol was immunoSEQ multiplex PCR, while the TCRdb copy is restricted to in-frame clones and leaves out a portion. The data show under 200,000 clones, about 75% seen once. Study-wide findings and caveats: For most TCR beta V segments, an earlier analysis put the productive rate at about 90% or about 30% of the time. Per published accounts, TCR beta sequences correctly predicted the HLA-A and HLA-B alleles of most subjects.

Each donor's status was that of a healthy bone marrow donor. With 2 bases removed from V and 3 bases from J, the gap between germline ends came to 6 bases. Germline V gene lookup returns CDR1 SGDLS and CDR2 YYNGEE. This CDR3 comprises 13 residues. The source is a woman aged 45 to 65 in good health and CMV-seropositive. The chain uses TRBV9 and TRBJ2-1; D remains ambiguous. Sequenced material: PBMCs. The CDR3 spells CASSVAYYNEQFF. CDR3 sequence (DNA): TGTGCCAGCAGCGTCGCCTACTACAATGAGCAGTTCTTC.